This TCR beta chain appears in the sequencing data of a study of cytomegalovirus exposure and HLA in healthy donors. General study points: As confirmed in vitro, a few CMV-associated chains were specific for CMV antigens.

This clone was seen just once. Its antigen is undetermined. A read error may produce the germline difference seen at one junction end. The CDR3 covers 15 residues. Germline V gene data show CDR1 as SQVTM and CDR2 as ANQGSEA. The PCR ran on 60 Vbeta and 13 Jbeta primers. Sequencing used immunoSEQ multiplex PCR; TCRdb keeps in-frame clones, though not all of them. The sample lists approximately 190,000 clones; 65% to 85% were seen once. Sequenced input: PBMCs. The J gene is TRBJ2-7, the V gene TRBV29-1; tentatively, D is TRBD1 (6 bases). The TCR was taken from a man aged 35-49 years in good health and CMV-seropositive. Here the CDR3 reads CSVEGGRGLRGEQYF. The CDR3 DNA follows: TGCAGCGTGGAAGGGGGTAGGGGCCTTAGGGGAGAGCAGTACTTC.